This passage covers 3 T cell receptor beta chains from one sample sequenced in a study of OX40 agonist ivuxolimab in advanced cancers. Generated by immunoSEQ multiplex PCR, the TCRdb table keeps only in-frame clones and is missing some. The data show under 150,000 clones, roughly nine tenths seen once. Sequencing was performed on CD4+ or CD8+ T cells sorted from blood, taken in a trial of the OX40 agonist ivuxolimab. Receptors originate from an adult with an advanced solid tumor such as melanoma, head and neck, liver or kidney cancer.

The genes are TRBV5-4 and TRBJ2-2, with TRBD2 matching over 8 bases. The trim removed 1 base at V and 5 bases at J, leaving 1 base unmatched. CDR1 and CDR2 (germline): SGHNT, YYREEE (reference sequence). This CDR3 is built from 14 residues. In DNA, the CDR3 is TGTGCCAGCAGCTTGTTAGCGGGGACCGGGGAGCTGTTTTTT. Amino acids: CASSLLAGTGELFF.

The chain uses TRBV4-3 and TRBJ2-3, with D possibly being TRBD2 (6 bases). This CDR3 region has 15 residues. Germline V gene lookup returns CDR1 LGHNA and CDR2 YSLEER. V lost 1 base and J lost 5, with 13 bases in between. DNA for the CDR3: TGCGCCAGCAGCCAAGTCCTGGACTACCGAGATACGCAGTATTTT. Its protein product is CASSQVLDYRDTQYF.

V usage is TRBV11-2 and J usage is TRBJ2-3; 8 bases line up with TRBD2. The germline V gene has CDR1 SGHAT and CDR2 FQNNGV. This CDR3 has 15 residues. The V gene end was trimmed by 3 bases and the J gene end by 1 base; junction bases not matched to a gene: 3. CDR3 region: CASSFLSGGTDTQYF. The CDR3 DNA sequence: TGTGCCAGCAGCTTCCTTAGCGGGGGCACAGATACGCAGTATTTT.